One sample yielded the 25 T cell receptor beta chains listed below, sequenced in a study of CXCR3-negative and CXCR3-positive naive CD8 T cells. Study findings and constraints: CXCR3-positive naive cells had more hydrophobic TRB CDR3s than CXCR3-negative naive cells.

No antigens are known for them. Carrying UMI labels, the TRB cDNA libraries were prepared through 5' RACE. TCRdb reanalyzed the 5' RACE reads and collapses them to one entry per CDR3 protein, without DNA. Across some 130,000 distinct CDR3 sequences, the top ten clones capture about 0.54% of the sample. The sequenced sample consisted of naive CXCR3+ CD8+ T cells from blood. Stated subset: CD45RO-CCR7+CD27+CD95- naive CD8+ T cells expressing CXCR3 (TNR3+). The receptors stem from a human donor in good health. Some clones in this sample may be carry-over from other donors' samples.

The V gene is TRBV11-2, the J gene TRBJ2-2; TCRdb designates TRBD1, a call that cannot be tested without DNA. This CDR3 region has 17 residues. Germline CDR1 and CDR2: SGHAT and FQNNGV. The CDR3 spells CASSLAGRGGRTGELFF.

The chain recombines TRBV12-3 or TRBV12-4 with TRBJ1-2; the TCRdb call, TRBD1, lacks DNA for checking. The CDR3 extends over 11 amino acids. Here the CDR3 reads CASRIQGYETF.

This chain links TRBV4-3 with TRBJ1-5; checking the TCRdb D call of TRBD1 is not possible without DNA. Per germline, CDR1 LGHNA and CDR2 YSLEER. The CDR3 loop spans 17 amino acids. CDR3 region: CASSQSFRGGGNQPQHF.

V is TRBV29-1 and J is TRBJ2-7; TCRdb lists TRBD1, though no DNA is available to test this call. The CDR3 runs 14 residues. Germline V gives CDR1 SQVTM, CDR2 ANQGSEA. The CDR3: CSVAPTSISYEQYF.

The V call is TRBV27, the J call TRBJ2-5; lacking DNA, the TRBD1 call made by TCRdb goes unchecked. Germline values: CDR1 MNHEY, CDR2 SMNVEV (reference sequence). CDR3 length equals 13 residues. The CDR3 here is CASSFQGGETQYF.

The chain uses TRBV25-1 and TRBJ2-7; TCRdb's D gene call, TRBD2, goes unchecked for lack of DNA. The germline V gene encodes CDR1 MGHDK and CDR2 SYGVNS. The CDR3 has 13 residues. CDR3 region: CASRSNSRNEQYF.

The J gene is TRBJ1-5, the V gene TRBV20-1; the D call of TRBD1 rests on TCRdb alone, since no DNA is present to check it. CDR3 length: 16 residues. Germline values: CDR1 DFQATT, CDR2 SNEGSKA (reference sequence). The chain's CDR3 is CSARDPGQYPNQPQHF.

This chain joins TRBV9 and TRBJ2-2; TCRdb's assignment of TRBD2 cannot be checked, as there is no DNA. This CDR3 has 16 amino acids. CDR1 is SGDLS and CDR2 is YYNGEE in the germline V gene. The chain's CDR3 is CASSSGLAGNTGELFF.

V and J are TRBV7-3 and TRBJ1-1; checking the TCRdb D call of TRBD1 is not possible without DNA. The germline V gene has CDR1 SGHTA and CDR2 FQGTGA. The CDR3 runs to 15 residues. CDR3 sequence reads: CASSEKQGMRTEAFF.

The gene calls are TRBV30 and TRBJ2-7; the D gene TCRdb calls, TRBD2, cannot be checked with no DNA. This CDR3 is 14 amino acids long. The V gene's germline CDR1 is GTSNPN and CDR2 SVGIG (reference sequence). CDR3 region: CAWSGTSTPYEQYF.

This chain links TRBV5-4 with TRBJ1-1. Germline V lookup: CDR1 SGHNT, CDR2 YYREEE (reference sequence). CDR3 size: 14 residues. CDR3 protein: CASSLDRENTEAFF.

The rearrangement links TRBV28 to TRBJ2-1; as DNA is missing, the TRBD2 call by TCRdb cannot be tested. The CDR3 sequence is 16 residues long. Per germline, CDR1 MDHEN and CDR2 SYDVKM. CDR3: CASSLLLAGGINEQFF.

The chain carries TRBV29-1 and TRBJ2-1; checking the TCRdb D call of TRBD2 is not possible without DNA. This CDR3 region has 14 residues. Germline V CDR1 and CDR2: SQVTM, ANQGSEA. The CDR3 reads CSVRPSGRHNEQFF.

The rearrangement links TRBV19 to TRBJ2-3. This CDR3 contains 17 residues. Germline V gene data show CDR1 as LNHDA and CDR2 as SQIVND (reference sequence). This chain's CDR3 is CASSVDGSSWGTDTQYF.

This rearrangement joins TRBV7-9 to TRBJ2-1; TCRdb's assignment of TRBD2 cannot be checked, as there is no DNA. The CDR3 has 16 residues. Germline V gene lookup returns CDR1 SEHNR and CDR2 FQNEAQ (reference sequence). CDR3 in amino acids: CASSSLSSGSYNEQFF.

CDR3 protein: CASSLIIGAGNEQFF. The V gene is TRBV7-8, the J gene TRBJ2-1; the TCRdb D gene call, TRBD1, has no DNA to confirm it. The CDR3 spans 15 residues. Germline V lookup: CDR1 SGHVS, CDR2 FQNEAQ.

The genes are TRBV20-1 and TRBJ1-1. This CDR3 contains 13 residues. The germline V gene encodes CDR1 DFQATT and CDR2 SNEGSKA (reference sequence). The CDR3: CSARDIGSTEAFF.

J is TRBJ1-2 and V is TRBV20-1; TCRdb calls TRBD1, which cannot be checked without DNA. Germline V CDR1 and CDR2: DFQATT, SNEGSKA (reference sequence). CDR3 length: 12 amino acids. This CDR3 is CSASAGELGYTF.

The chain couples TRBV12-3 or TRBV12-4 to TRBJ2-7; TCRdb gives TRBD2 as the D gene, but with no DNA this cannot be confirmed. CDR3 length: 14 amino acids. The CDR3 loop reads CASRRAGAWEEQYF.

The chain is built from TRBV12-3 or TRBV12-4 and TRBJ2-1; the TCRdb call, TRBD2, lacks DNA for checking. The CDR3 totals 14 residues. CDR3 sequence reads: CASSTSGVVNEQFF.

The V call is TRBV29-1, the J call TRBJ2-3; there is no DNA to check the TCRdb D call of TRBD2. Germline CDR1 and CDR2: SQVTM and ANQGSEA. This CDR3 has 13 residues. This CDR3 is CSVVSGITDTQYF.

CDR3 residues: CASSPYGTYYEQYF. The chain couples TRBV7-9 to TRBJ2-7; the TCRdb call, TRBD1, lacks DNA for checking. Per germline, CDR1 SEHNR and CDR2 FQNEAQ (reference sequence). The CDR3 is made up of 14 amino acids. Based on the CDR3 plus reference TRBV7-9 and TRBJ2-7, the full variable domain is DTGVSQNPRHKITKRGQNVTFRCDPISEHNRLYWYRQTLGQGPEFLTYFQNEAQLEKSRLLSDRFSAERPKGSFSTLEIQRTEQGDSAMYLCASSPYGTYYEQYFGPGTRLTVT.

The rearrangement joins TRBV20-1 to TRBJ2-1; the TCRdb D gene call, TRBD1, has no DNA to confirm it. The CDR3 loop spans 17 amino acids. Germline CDR1 and CDR2: DFQATT and SNEGSKA (reference sequence). CDR3 sequence: CSASEVPGELYYNEQFF.

V gene TRBV7-9 combines with J gene TRBJ2-1; the D call of TRBD1 rests on TCRdb alone, since no DNA is present to check it. This CDR3 contains 15 residues. From germline, CDR1 is SEHNR and CDR2 FQNEAQ (reference sequence). The CDR3 protein is CASSLVEGQNNEQFF.

This chain connects TRBV12-3 or TRBV12-4 to TRBJ2-7; TCRdb's D gene call, TRBD1, goes unchecked for lack of DNA. This CDR3 has 15 amino acids. CDR3 sequence reads: CASSRSWDSAYEQYF.